The entry below describes one TCR beta chain. The specificity of this receptor is unknown. No much larger clone exists at a distance of one base, and base qualities are not known. The same CDR3 arises from other DNA sequences in this sample as well. These data belong to a study of shared clonotypes between healthy human individuals (dated by TCRdb to about 2020). Background on the whole study: The cohort included three men and a couple of women between 18 and 49 years of age. For each donor, three plates each were used for CD4 naive and CD4 memory, two plates were used for CD8 naive, and one plate was used for CD8 memory. To estimate repertoire size and how much clonotype sharing occurs between individuals, the study deeply sequenced the blood TCR repertoires of five healthy adults. Libraries were prepared and TCR repertoires were sequenced by different laboratories using diverse techniques, in order to increase sequencing depth and limit assay-specific biases. Each donor's leukapheresis produced roughly between about 0.8 and 10 billion PBMCs.

Using the deep immunoSEQ assay, multiplex PCR amplified TCR CDR3 regions from genomic DNA. Genomic DNA extracted from each cell subset was distributed evenly over all wells of several immunoSEQ 96-well plates, and each plate served as one replicate. For sorted subsets, each replicate PCR was loaded with around 220 ng genomic DNA, equivalent to 25,000 to 35,000 T cell genomes. The purified libraries were quantified using a Qubit 3.0 fluorometer, sized with a Bioanalyzer 2100, and then quantified again using the KAPA Library Quantification kit. A separate single-read 150-cycle Illumina NextSeq 550 flow cell was used to sequence each immunoSEQ 96-well plate. The original pipeline was this. The immunoSEQ output contained only junctional sequences without quality scores, so filtering could not match that applied to full-length reads. To assign V/J genes and CDR3, sequences were annotated against IMGT germline references using PyIR, a Python wrapper for IgBLAST v1.9. Any read was removed if the V/J assignment was weak (E-value above 1e-6), the CDR3 was missing, or the read contained stop codons, out-of-frame junctions, or ambiguous translated residues. A V3J clonotype was defined by an identical inferred V gene, J gene, and CDR3 amino acid sequence. Percentage overlap between repertoires was computed as shared unique clonotypes divided by the size of the smaller repertoire. Repertoire richness was assessed with RTK rarefaction, the Chao1 estimator, and Recon v2.1 estimates of unobserved clonotypes. For all TCRbeta clonotypes obtained by the gDNA method from a handful of donors, generation probabilities were computed with OLGA. TCRdb holds this immuneACCESS table with in-frame rearrangements only. Some clones are missing; in checked studies, unresolved V genes explain under half, and the rest has no known cause. V and J calls plus clone size are reproduced from that table; the DNA served to infer D and trimming. The sample table shows around 2.1 million clones, and almost 96% are seen once. In total, the top ten clones hold 0.1% to 0.15% of the sample.

On the study overall, not on this receptor specifically: Based on pairwise subsampling, the degree of clonotype sharing among donors was expected to be affected by sequencing depth. Even with the large sequencing depth, rarefaction of the sorted-subset datasets indicated that sequencing was incomplete. The small number of donors limited the genetic and exposure-history diversity represented. Higher generation probabilities were observed for clonotypes shared by all four sorted-subset donors than for non-shared clonotypes. Sampling was restricted to blood, and TCR repertoires in tissue are likely to differ from TCR repertoires in blood. Naive subsets generally had larger estimated clonotype richness than memory subsets did. Approximately 4.8% of naive CD4, 3.5% of naive CD8, about 2.1% of memory CD4, and around 0.4% of memory CD8 clonotypes were shared across a few donors.

Donors were healthy HIV-negative adults with no recently reported acute infections or vaccinations. All donors were Caucasian adults living in Nashville, Tennessee, USA. Magnetic negative selection was used to enrich CD4+ T cells, after which naive cells were positively selected on CD45RA and the negative fraction became the memory subset. Blood was obtained by leukapheresis, after which PBMCs were separated by Ficoll-Histopaque density gradient centrifugation and cryopreserved in liquid nitrogen vapor phase. Analytical flow cytometry was used to check the purity and quantity of each magnetically sorted T cell population. Genomic DNA was isolated from every sorted fraction and measured by UV absorbance on a Nanodrop 2000c. The sequence came from a man in his late teens or twenties in good health. The sample comprised naive CD4+ T cells sorted from blood. The cell subset or site label for this specimen denotes: CD45RA+ positively selected.

The nucleotide sequence reads as follows: TGTGCCAGCAGTTACAGGGGGTCCTCCTACGAGCAGTACTTC. Its protein is CASSYRGSSYEQYF. The rearranged segments are TRBV6-5 and TRBJ2-7; the best D guess is TRBD1, with 6 bases matching. Measured from the cysteine to the phenylalanine, the CDR3 is 14 residues long. Of all the DNA, just the CDR3 is kept, 42 bases in frame from base 1. For CDR1 and CDR2, the germline V gene lists MNHEY and SVGAGI. V loses 2 bases of germline sequence and J loses 0 bases, and the interval between the two ends is 8 bases.